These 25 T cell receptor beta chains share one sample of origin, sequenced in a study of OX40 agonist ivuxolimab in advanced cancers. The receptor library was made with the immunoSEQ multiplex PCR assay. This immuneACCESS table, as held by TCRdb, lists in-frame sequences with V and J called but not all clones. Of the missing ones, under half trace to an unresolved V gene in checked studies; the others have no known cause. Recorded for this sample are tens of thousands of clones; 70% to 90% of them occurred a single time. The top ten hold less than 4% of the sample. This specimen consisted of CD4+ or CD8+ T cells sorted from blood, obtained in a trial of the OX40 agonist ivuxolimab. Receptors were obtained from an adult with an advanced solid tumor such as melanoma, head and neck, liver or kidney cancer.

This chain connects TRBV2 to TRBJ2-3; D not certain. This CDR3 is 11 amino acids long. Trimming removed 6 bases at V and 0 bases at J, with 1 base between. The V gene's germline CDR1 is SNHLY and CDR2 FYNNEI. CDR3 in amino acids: CASRSTDTQYF. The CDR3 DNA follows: TGTGCCAGCAGGAGCACAGATACGCAGTATTTT.

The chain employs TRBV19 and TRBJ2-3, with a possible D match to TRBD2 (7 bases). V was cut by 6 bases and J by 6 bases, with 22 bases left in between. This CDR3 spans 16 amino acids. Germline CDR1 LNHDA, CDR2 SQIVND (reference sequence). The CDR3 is CASSYLRGASVDTQYF. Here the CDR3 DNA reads TGTGCCAGTAGCTACCTCCGGGGGGCCAGCGTTGATACGCAGTATTTT.

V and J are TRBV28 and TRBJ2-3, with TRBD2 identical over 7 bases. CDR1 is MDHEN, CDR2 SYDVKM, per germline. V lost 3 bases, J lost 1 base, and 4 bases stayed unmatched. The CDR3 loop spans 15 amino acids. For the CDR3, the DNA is TGTGCCAGCAGTTTGGGGGGGTCGGGCACAGATACGCAGTATTTT. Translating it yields CASSLGGSGTDTQYF.

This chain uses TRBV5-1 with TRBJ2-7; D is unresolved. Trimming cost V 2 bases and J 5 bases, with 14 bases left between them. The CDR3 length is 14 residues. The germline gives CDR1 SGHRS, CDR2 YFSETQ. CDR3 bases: TGCGCCAGCAGCTTCGGCAGGCAACGGGACGAGCAGTACTTC. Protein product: CASSFGRQRDEQYF. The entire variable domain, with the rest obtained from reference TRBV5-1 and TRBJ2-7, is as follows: KAGVTQTPRYLIKTRGQQVTLSCSPISGHRSVSWYQQTPGQGLQFLFEYFSETQRNKGNFPGRFSGRQFSNSRSEMNVSTLELGDSALYLCASSFGRQRDEQYFGPGTRLTVT.

In nucleotides, the CDR3 is TGTGCCAGCAGCCCCAGGGCGGGTGGGAGTCAGCCCCAGCATTTT. This translates into CASSPRAGGSQPQHF. The rearrangement uses TRBV7-2 and TRBJ1-5; possible D gene TRBD1, 5 bases. With 5 bases removed from V and 6 bases from J, the gap between germline ends came to 17 bases. The CDR3 extends over 15 amino acids. The V gene's germline CDR1 is SGHTA and CDR2 FQGNSA.

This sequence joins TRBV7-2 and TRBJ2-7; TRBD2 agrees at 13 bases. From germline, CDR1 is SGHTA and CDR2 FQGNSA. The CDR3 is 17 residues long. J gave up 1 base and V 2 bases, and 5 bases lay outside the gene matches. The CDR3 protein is CASSLRSTSGGSYEQYF. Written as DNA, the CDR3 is TGTGCCAGCAGCTTACGTTCGACTAGCGGGGGGTCCTACGAGCAGTACTTC.

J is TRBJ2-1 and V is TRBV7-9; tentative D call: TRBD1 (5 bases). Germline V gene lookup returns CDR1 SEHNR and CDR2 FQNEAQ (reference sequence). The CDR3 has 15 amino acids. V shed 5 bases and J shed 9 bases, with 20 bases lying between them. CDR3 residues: CASSQLDSTQGEQFF. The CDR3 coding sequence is TGTGCCAGCAGCCAGCTTGACTCGACCCAGGGTGAGCAGTTCTTC.

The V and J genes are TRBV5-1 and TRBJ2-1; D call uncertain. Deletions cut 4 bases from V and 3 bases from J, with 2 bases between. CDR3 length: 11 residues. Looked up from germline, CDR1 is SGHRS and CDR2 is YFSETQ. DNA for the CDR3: TGCGCCAGCAGCAGCTACAATGAGCAGTTCTTC. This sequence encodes CASSSYNEQFF.

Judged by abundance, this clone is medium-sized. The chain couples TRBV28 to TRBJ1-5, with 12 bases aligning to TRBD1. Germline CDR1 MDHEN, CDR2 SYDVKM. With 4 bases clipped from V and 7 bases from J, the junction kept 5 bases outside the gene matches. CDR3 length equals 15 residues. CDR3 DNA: TGTGCCAGCAGTTCCGGGACAGGGGGCGGCCAGCCCCAGCATTTT. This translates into CASSSGTGGGQPQHF.

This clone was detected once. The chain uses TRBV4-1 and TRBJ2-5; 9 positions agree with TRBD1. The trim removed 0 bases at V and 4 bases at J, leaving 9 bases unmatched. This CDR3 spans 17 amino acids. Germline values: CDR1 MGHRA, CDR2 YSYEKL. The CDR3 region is CASSQDSSATGGETQYF. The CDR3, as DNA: TGCGCCAGCAGCCAAGATTCATCGGCGACAGGGGGAGAGACCCAGTACTTC.

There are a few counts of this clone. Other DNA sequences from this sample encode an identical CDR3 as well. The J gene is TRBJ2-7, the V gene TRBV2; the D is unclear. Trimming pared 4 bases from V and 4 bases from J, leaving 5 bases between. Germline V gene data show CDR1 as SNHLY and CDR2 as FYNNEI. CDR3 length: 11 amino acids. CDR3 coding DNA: TGTGCCAGCAGTGGGGCATACGAGCAGTACTTC. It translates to CASSGAYEQYF.

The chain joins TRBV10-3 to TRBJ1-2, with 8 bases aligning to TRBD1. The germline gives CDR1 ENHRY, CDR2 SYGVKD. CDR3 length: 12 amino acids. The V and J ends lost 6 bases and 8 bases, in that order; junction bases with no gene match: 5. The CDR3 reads CAISLDREGYTF. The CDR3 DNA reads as TGTGCCATCAGCCTGGACAGGGAGGGCTACACCTTC.

CDR3 residues: CATSRDRETQYF. The DNA for the CDR3 is TGTGCCACCAGCAGAGATCGAGAGACCCAGTACTTC. V gene TRBV15 combines with J gene TRBJ2-5; no clear D. V was pared by 0 bases and J by 4 bases, with 3 bases between. The CDR3 totals 12 residues. Germline assignment: CDR1 LNHNV and CDR2 YYDKDF (reference sequence).

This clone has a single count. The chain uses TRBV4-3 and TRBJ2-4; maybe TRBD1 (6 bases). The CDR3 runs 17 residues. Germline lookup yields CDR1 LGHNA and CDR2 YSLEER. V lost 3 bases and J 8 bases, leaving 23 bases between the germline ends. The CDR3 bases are TGCGCCAGCAGCCAGGCCCCGGGGCAGACTGCAGGGGACATTCAGTACTTC. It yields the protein CASSQAPGQTAGDIQYF.

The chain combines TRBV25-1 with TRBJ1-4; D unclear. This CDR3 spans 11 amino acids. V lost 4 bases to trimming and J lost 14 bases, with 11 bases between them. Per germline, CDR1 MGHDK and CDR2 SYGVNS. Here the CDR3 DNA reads TGTGCCAGCAGTGGCCGGGCCCTCCTGTTTTTT. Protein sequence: CASSGRALLFF.

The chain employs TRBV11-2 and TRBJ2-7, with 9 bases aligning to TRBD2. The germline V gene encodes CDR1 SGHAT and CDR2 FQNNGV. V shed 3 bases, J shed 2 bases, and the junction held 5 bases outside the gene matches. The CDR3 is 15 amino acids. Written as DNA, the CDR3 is TGTGCCAGCAGCTTTAGCGGGGGTACTACCTACGAGCAGTACTTC. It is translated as CASSFSGGTTYEQYF.

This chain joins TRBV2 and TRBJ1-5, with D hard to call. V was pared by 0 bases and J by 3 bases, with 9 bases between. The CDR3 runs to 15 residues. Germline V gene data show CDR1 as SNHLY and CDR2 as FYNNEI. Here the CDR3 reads CASSEAQYTNQPQHF. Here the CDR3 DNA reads TGTGCCAGCAGTGAAGCTCAGTACACCAATCAGCCCCAGCATTTT.

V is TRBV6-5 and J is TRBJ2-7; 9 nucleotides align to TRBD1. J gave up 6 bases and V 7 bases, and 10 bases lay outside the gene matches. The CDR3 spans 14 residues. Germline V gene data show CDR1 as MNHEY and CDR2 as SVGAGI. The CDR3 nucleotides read TGTGCCAGCATGCCGGGACAGGGATCGAGCGAGCAGTACTTC. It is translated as CASMPGQGSSEQYF.

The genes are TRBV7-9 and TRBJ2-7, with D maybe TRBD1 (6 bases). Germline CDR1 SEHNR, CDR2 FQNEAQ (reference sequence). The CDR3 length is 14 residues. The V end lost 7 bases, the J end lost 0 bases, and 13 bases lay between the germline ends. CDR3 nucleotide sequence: TGTGCCAGCACTGCCGACAGGACCTCCTACGAGCAGTACTTC. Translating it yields CASTADRTSYEQYF.

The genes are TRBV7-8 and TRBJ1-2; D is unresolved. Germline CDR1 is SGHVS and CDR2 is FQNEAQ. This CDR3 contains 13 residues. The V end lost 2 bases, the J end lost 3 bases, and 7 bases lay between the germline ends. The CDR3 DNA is TGTGCCAGCAGCTTACACGTGGACTATGGCTACACCTTC. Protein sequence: CASSLHVDYGYTF.

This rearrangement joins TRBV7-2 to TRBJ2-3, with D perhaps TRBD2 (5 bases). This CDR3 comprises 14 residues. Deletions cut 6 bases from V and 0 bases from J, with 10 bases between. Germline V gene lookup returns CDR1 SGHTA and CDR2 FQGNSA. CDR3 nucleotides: TGTGCCAGCAGGTTTCGGGGAAGCACAGATACGCAGTATTTT. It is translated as CASRFRGSTDTQYF.

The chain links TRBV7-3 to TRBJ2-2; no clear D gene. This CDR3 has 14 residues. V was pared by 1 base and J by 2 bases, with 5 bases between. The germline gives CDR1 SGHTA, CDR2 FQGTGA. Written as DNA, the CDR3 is TGTGCCAGCAGCTTAATGGGTAACACCGGGGAGCTGTTTTTT. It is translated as CASSLMGNTGELFF.

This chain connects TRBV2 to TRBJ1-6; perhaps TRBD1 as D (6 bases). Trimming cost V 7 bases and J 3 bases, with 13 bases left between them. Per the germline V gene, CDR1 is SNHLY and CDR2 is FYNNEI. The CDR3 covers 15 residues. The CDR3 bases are TGTGCCAGCATCGGAGGGGGAAACTATAATTCACCCCTCCACTTT. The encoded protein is CASIGGGNYNSPLHF.

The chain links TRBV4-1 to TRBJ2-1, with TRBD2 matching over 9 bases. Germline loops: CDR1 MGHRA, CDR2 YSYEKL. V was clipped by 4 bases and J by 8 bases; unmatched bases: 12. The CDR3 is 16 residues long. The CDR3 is CASSRNPGLARHEQFF. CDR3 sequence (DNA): TGCGCCAGCAGCCGGAATCCGGGACTAGCTAGGCATGAGCAGTTCTTC.

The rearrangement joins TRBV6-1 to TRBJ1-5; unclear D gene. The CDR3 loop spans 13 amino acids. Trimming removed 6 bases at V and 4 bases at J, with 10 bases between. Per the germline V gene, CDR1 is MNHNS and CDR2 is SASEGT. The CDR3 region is CASRGTPNQPQHF. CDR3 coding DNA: TGTGCCAGCAGGGGAACCCCTAATCAGCCCCAGCATTTT.